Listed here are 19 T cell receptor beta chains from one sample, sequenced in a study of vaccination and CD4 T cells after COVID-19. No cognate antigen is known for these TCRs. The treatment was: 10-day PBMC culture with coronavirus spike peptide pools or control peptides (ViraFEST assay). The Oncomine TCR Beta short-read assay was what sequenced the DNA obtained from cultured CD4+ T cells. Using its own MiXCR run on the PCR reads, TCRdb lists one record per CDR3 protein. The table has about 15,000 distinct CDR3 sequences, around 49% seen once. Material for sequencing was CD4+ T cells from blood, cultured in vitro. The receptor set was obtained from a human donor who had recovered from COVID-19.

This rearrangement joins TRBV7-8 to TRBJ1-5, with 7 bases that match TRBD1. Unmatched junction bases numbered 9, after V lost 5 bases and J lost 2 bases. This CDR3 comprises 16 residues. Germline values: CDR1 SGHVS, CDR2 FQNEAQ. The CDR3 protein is CASSLTGVAGNQPQHF. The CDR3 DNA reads TGTGCCAGCAGCCTAACAGGGGTAGCGGGCAATCAGCCCCAGCATTTT.

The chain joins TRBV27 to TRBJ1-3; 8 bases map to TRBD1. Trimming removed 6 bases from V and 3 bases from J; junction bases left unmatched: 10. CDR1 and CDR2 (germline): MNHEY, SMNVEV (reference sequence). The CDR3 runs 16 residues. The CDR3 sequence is CASRPLGQGGGNTIYF. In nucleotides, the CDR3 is TGTGCCAGCAGACCCCTCGGACAGGGAGGTGGAAACACCATATATTTT.

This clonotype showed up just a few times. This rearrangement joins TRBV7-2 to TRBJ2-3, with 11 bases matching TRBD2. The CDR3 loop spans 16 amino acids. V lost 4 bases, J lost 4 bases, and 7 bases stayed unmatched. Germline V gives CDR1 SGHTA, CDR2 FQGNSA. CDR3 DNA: TGTGCCAGCAGCTACGTAGCGGGAGGGAGGTCAGATACGCAGTATTTT. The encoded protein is CASSYVAGGRSDTQYF.

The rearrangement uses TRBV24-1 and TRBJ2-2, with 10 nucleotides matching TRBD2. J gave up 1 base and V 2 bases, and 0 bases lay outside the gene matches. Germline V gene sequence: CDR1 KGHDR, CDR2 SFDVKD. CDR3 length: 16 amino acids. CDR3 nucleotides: TGTGCCACCAGTGATTGGACTAGCGGGAACACCGGGGAGCTGTTTTTT. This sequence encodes CATSDWTSGNTGELFF.

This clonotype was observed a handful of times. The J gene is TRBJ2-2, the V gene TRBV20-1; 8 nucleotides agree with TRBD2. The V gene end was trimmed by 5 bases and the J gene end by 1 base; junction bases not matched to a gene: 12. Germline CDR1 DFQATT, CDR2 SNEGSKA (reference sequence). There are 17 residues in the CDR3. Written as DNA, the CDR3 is TGCAGTGCTCCCCTCACAAGCGGGAGAGGGAACACCGGGGAGCTGTTTTTT. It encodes CSAPLTSGRGNTGELFF.

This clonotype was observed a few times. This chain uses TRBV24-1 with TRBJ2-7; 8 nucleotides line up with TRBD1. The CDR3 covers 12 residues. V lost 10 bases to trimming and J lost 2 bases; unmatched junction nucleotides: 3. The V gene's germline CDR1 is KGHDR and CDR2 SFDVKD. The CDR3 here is CATQGGTYEQYF. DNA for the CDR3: TGTGCCACACAGGGGGGCACCTACGAGCAGTACTTC.

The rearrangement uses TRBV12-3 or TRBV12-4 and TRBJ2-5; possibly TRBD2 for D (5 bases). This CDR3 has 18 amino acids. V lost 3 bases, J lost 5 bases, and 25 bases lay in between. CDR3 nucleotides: TGTGCCAGCAGTTTTAAATATTTCGGAGTGTCCAGGAGGGAGACCCAGTACTTC. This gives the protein CASSFKYFGVSRRETQYF.

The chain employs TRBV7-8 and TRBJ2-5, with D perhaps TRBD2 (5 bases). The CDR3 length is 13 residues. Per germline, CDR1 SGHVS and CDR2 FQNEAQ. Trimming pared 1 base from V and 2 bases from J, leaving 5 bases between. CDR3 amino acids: CASSLGTQETQYF. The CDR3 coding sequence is TGTGCCAGCAGCTTAGGGACTCAAGAGACCCAGTACTTC. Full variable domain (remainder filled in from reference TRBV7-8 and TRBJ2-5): GAGVSQSPRYKVAKRGQDVALRCDPISGHVSLFWYQQALGQGPEFLTYFQNEAQLDKSGLPSDRFFAERPEGSVSTLKIQRTQQEDSAVYLCASSLGTQETQYFGPGTRLLVL.

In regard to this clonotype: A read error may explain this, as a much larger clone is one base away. This chain's CDR3 is CANSLEGQRGEAFF. CDR3 bases: TGTGCCAACAGTTTAGAGGGCCAGCGGGGTGAGGCTTTCTTT. This rearrangement joins TRBV12-3 or TRBV12-4 to TRBJ1-1; D is unresolved. This CDR3 contains 14 residues.

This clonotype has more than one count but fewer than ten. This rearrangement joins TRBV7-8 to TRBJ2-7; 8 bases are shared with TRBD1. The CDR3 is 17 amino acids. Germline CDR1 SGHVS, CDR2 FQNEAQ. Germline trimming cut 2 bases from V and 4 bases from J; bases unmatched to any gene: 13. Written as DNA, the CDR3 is TGTGCCAGCAGCTTATGGTCAGGGGGCTCAATCCCTTACGAGCAGTACTTC. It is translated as CASSLWSGGSIPYEQYF.

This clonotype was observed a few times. The CDR3 nucleotides are TGCGCCAGCAGCTTGGTCGCTGGCCTCGGTGGATATGGCTACACCTTC. Residues: CASSLVAGLGGYGYTF. The chain uses TRBV5-1 and TRBJ1-2; D uncertain. This CDR3 has 16 residues. Germline lookup yields CDR1 SGHRS and CDR2 YFSETQ. V lost 0 bases and J lost 5, with 17 bases in between.

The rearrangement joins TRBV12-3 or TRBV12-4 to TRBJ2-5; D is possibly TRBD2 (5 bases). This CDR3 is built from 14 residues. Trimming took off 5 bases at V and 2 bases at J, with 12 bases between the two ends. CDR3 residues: CASSPDRGQETQYF. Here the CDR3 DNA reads TGTGCCAGCAGTCCCGACCGGGGTCAAGAGACCCAGTACTTC.

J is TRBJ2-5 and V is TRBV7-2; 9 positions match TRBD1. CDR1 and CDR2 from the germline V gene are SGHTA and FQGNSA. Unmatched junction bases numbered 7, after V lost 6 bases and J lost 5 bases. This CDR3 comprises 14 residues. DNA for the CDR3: TGTGCCAGCAGACAAACAGGGGGCTCGGAGACCCAGTACTTC. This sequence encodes CASRQTGGSETQYF.

CDR3 sequence: CASSPLSLRGQPQHF. CDR3 in DNA: TGTGCCAGCTCACCACTCAGTCTAAGGGGTCAGCCCCAGCATTTT. The gene calls are TRBV18 and TRBJ1-5, with a possible D match to TRBD1 (5 bases). Germline V gene sequence: CDR1 KGHSH, CDR2 LQKENI. The V and J ends lost 1 base and 6 bases respectively, with 13 bases between them. The CDR3 runs to 15 residues.

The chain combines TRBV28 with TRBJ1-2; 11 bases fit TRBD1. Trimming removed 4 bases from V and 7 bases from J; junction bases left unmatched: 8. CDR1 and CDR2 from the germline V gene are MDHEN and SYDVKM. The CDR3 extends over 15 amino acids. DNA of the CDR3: TGTGCCAGCAGTTCCATGGGACAGGGGGATCTTGGCTACACCTTC. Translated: CASSSMGQGDLGYTF.

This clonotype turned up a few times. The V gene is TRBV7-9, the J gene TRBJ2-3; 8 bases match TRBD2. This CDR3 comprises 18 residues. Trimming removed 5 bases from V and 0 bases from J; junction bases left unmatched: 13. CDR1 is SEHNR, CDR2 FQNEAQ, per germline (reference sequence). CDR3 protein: CASSLGRLAGKSTDTQYF. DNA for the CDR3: TGTGCCAGCAGCCTGGGACGGCTAGCGGGTAAAAGCACAGATACGCAGTATTTT. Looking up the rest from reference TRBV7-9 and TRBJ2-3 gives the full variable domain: DTGVSQNPRHKITKRGQNVTFRCDPISEHNRLYWYRQTLGQGPEFLTYFQNEAQLEKSRLLSDRFSAERPKGSFSTLEIQRTEQGDSAMYLCASSLGRLAGKSTDTQYFGPGTRLTVL.

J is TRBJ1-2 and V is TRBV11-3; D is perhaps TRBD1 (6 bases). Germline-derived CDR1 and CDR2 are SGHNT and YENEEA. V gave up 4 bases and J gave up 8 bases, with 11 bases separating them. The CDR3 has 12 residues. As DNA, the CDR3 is TGTGCCAGCAGCTCGCACAGGGAGGGCTACACCTTC. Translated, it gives CASSSHREGYTF. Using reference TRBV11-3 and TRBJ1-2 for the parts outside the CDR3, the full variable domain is EAGVVQSPRYKIIEKKQPVAFWCNPISGHNTLYWYLQNLGQGPELLIRYENEEAVDDSQLPKDRFSAERLKGVDSTLKIQPAELGDSAVYLCASSSHREGYTFGSGTRLTVV.

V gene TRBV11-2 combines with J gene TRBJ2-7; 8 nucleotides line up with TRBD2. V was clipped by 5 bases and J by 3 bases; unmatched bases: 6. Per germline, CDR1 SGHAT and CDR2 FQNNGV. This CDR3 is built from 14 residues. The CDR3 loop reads CASSVTGGVYEQYF. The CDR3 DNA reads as TGTGCCAGCAGCGTCACGGGGGGGGTCTACGAGCAGTACTTC. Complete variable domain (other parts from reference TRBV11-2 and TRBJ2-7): EAGVAQSPRYKIIEKRQSVAFWCNPISGHATLYWYQQILGQGPKLLIQFQNNGVVDDSQLPKDRFSAERLKGVDSTLKIQPAKLEDSAVYLCASSVTGGVYEQYFGPGTRLTVT.

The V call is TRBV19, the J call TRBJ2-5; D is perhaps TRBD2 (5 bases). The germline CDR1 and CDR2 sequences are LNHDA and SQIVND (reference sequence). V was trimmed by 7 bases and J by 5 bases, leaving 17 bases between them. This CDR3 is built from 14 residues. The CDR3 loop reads CASTPHSGGETQYF. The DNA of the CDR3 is TGTGCCAGTACCCCACACAGCGGCGGGGAGACCCAGTACTTC.